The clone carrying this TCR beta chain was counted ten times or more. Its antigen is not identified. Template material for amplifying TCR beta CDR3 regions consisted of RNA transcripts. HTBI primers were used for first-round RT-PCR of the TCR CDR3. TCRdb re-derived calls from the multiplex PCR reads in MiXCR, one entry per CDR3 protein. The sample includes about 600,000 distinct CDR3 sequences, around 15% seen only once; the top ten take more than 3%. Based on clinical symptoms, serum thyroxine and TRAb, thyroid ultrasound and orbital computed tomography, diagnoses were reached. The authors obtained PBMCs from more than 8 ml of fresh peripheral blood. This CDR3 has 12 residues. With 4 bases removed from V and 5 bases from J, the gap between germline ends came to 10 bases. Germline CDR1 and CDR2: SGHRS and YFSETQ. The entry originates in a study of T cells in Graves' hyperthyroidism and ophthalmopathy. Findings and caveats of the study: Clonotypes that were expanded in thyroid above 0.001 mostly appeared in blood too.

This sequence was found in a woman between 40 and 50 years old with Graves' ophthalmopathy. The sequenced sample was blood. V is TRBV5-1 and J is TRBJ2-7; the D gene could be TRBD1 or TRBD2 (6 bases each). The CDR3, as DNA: TGCGCCAGCAGCCCGAGGGGGGACGAGCAGTACTTC. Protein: CASSPRGDEQYF.